The present T cell receptor (beta chain) was sequenced within a study of blood T cell repertoires in COVID-19. Study at large: Sites in the United States, Italy and Spain provided acute and convalescent COVID-19 samples. The analysed material was cDNA or gDNA that came from T cells, B-cell-depleted T cells, or PBMCs.

As handled by the study authors: From reference gene primer amplification, estimates of nucleated cell counts were derived. Libraries were prepared by immunoSEQ multiplex PCR; TCRdb keeps only in-frame clonotypes and omits some of them. That table is the source of V, J and clone size, and D and trimming were worked out from the DNA. The data contain around 100,000 clones, about nine tenths of them singletons. Trimming cost V 4 bases and J 0 bases; bases outside gene matches: 9. The CDR3 is 18 amino acids. CDR1 and CDR2 from the germline V gene are MNHEY and SMNVEV (reference sequence). The sample taken for sequencing was peripheral blood. The rearrangement joins TRBV27 to TRBJ2-3; 11 nucleotides agree with TRBD2. This clonotype was obtained from a man between 45 and 60 years old with acute or convalescent COVID-19. CDR3 loop: CASSYTGTSGSSTDTQYF. For the CDR3, the DNA is TGTGCCAGCAGTTACACCGGGACTAGCGGTTCCAGCACAGATACGCAGTATTTT.